This entry lists 30 T cell receptor beta chains sequenced from one sample in a study of blood T cell repertoires in COVID-19. Method: immunoSEQ multiplex PCR; TCRdb's copy keeps in-frame clones and lacks some. The sample has tens of thousands of clones, around 86% seen once; the top ten hold about 1.2%. The sequencing sample was made of peripheral blood. Receptors were obtained from a man between 35 and 55 years old with acute or convalescent COVID-19.

The rearrangement joins TRBV14 to TRBJ2-5; TRBD2 matches 7 bases. The CDR3 covers 15 residues. In germline, CDR1 is SGHDN, CDR2 FVKESK. The ends lost 6 bases at V and 3 bases at J; junction bases unmatched: 10. CDR3 sequence reads: CASSRIHLAEETQYF. Written as DNA, the CDR3 is TGTGCCAGCAGTCGCATTCACCTAGCGGAAGAGACCCAGTACTTC.

This chain joins TRBV5-6 and TRBJ2-7; D is possibly TRBD2 (7 bases). This CDR3 is 15 amino acids long. Germline CDR1 reads SGHDT; CDR2 reads YYEEEE. Trimming left V 1 base short and J 4 bases short, with 15 bases between. The CDR3 loop reads CASSLPGAGGYEQYF. The CDR3 DNA is TGTGCCAGCAGCTTGCCAGGGGCCGGGGGGTACGAGCAGTACTTC.

The chain links TRBV6-2 or TRBV6-3 to TRBJ1-2; no clear D gene. Germline lookup yields CDR1 MNHEY and CDR2 SVGEGT. This CDR3 has 13 amino acids. V lost 6 bases, J lost 8 bases, and 16 bases lay in between. CDR3 loop: CASSPGFIGGYTF. The CDR3 bases are TGTGCCAGCAGCCCCGGATTTATCGGGGGCTACACCTTC.

The V gene is TRBV7-9, the J gene TRBJ1-6; 7 bases match TRBD1. The CDR3 length is 18 residues. Germline V gene lookup returns CDR1 SEHNR and CDR2 FQNEAQ (reference sequence). Trimming at V came to 1 base and at J to 0 bases, leaving 6 bases not matched to a gene. The CDR3 reads CASSLGQGRSSYNSPLHF. The DNA for the CDR3 is TGTGCCAGCAGCTTAGGACAGGGACGTAGCTCCTATAATTCACCCCTCCACTTT.

The rearrangement joins TRBV7-8 to TRBJ2-5, with D perhaps TRBD2 (5 bases). The V gene's germline CDR1 is SGHVS and CDR2 FQNEAQ. The CDR3 is 13 amino acids. The V and J ends lost 3 bases and 0 bases respectively, with 5 bases between them. The DNA for the CDR3 is TGTGCCAGCAGCTTCGGGGACCAAGAGACCCAGTACTTC. Protein product: CASSFGDQETQYF.

J is TRBJ2-5 and V is TRBV21-1; TRBD1, the table's D call, lacks a check against the DNA. TRBV21-1 is tagged as a pseudogene. The CDR3 spans 15 residues. CDR3: CARHIRATGQETQYF. DNA for the CDR3: TGTGCCAGGCACATCCGGGCAACAGGCCAAGAGACCCAGTACTTC.

This sequence joins TRBV6-5 and TRBJ1-2; TRBD1 aligns across 8 bases. The CDR3 contains 14 residues. CDR1 MNHEY and CDR2 SVGAGI come from the germline V gene. V shed 6 bases and J 4 bases; nucleotides not matched to a gene: 7. The DNA for the CDR3 is TGTGCCAGCAGCAGGACAGGGACCCCCTATGGCTACACCTTC. It is translated as CASSRTGTPYGYTF.

The CDR3 bases are TGTGCCAGCAGTTACGTAGGGGCCGGTGATCAGCCCCAGCATTTT. Residues: CASSYVGAGDQPQHF. The gene calls are TRBV6-5 and TRBJ1-5; TRBD1 might be the D (5 bases). There are 15 residues in the CDR3. Germline V gene sequence: CDR1 MNHEY, CDR2 SVGAGI. V was cut by 2 bases and J by 5 bases, with 13 bases left in between.

The rearrangement links TRBV9 to TRBJ1-1; no clear D gene. CDR1 and CDR2 (germline): SGDLS, YYNGEE. V was trimmed by 1 base and J by 1 base, leaving 8 bases between them. The CDR3 loop spans 14 amino acids. CDR3 loop: CASSVLQENTEAFF. CDR3 in DNA: TGTGCCAGCAGCGTACTTCAGGAGAACACTGAAGCTTTCTTT.

V and J are TRBV7-2 and TRBJ2-2; no clear D. Germline V CDR1 and CDR2: SGHTA, FQGNSA. CDR3 length equals 15 residues. Trimming removed 1 base at V and 1 base at J, with 7 bases between. In nucleotides, the CDR3 is TGTGCCAGCAGCTTAGGGGCTGGGAACACCGGGGAGCTGTTTTTT. It is translated as CASSLGAGNTGELFF.

The V call is TRBV11-2, the J call TRBJ1-6; the match to TRBD1 covers 8 bases. This CDR3 comprises 14 residues. V dropped 3 bases and J dropped 8; count of bases not matched to a gene: 3. CDR1 is SGHAT, CDR2 FQNNGV, per germline. The CDR3 region is CASSLQGAYSPLHF. The CDR3 bases are TGTGCCAGCAGCTTGCAGGGGGCATATTCACCCCTCCACTTT.

The chain combines TRBV30 with TRBJ1-5; D may be TRBD1 (6 bases). Between the trimmed V and J ends, which lost 0 bases and 1 base, there was a span of 13 bases. CDR3 size: 16 residues. Germline assignment: CDR1 GTSNPN and CDR2 SVGIG (reference sequence). The CDR3 reads CAWSVQGFKSNQPQHF. The CDR3 DNA follows: TGTGCCTGGAGTGTACAGGGATTTAAGAGCAATCAGCCCCAGCATTTT.

This chain's CDR3 is CATSRGDGPKNTEAFF. Here the CDR3 DNA reads TGTGCCACCAGCAGGGGAGATGGACCGAAGAACACTGAAGCTTTCTTT. The rearrangement uses TRBV15 and TRBJ1-1; D uncertain. The CDR3 loop spans 16 amino acids. Trimming removed 3 bases from V and 1 base from J, with 15 bases in between. Germline-derived CDR1 and CDR2 are LNHNV and YYDKDF (reference sequence).

V is TRBV25-1 and J is TRBJ1-1, with D hard to call. Between the trimmed V and J ends, which lost 2 bases and 5 bases, there was a span of 9 bases. From germline, CDR1 is MGHDK and CDR2 SYGVNS. The CDR3 covers 13 residues. CDR3 residues: CASSEIGRTEAFF. CDR3 in DNA: TGTGCCAGCAGTGAAATAGGGAGAACTGAAGCTTTCTTT.

The chain joins TRBV30 to TRBJ1-2, with D unclear. Trimming removed 2 bases from V and 3 bases from J, with 4 bases in between. The CDR3 contains 11 residues. Germline CDR1 and CDR2: GTSNPN and SVGIG (reference sequence). As DNA, the CDR3 is TGTGCCTGGAGTCAGGACTATGGCTACACCTTC. It translates to CAWSQDYGYTF.

This chain links TRBV11-2 with TRBJ1-1; 9 bases align to TRBD1. CDR1 and CDR2 from the germline V gene are SGHAT and FQNNGV. Trimming took 4 bases from V and 11 from J; bases not matched to a gene: 14. The CDR3 totals 15 residues. CDR3 sequence reads: CASSSSDRGLGEAFF. The CDR3, as DNA: TGTGCCAGCAGCTCCTCGGACAGGGGACTTGGTGAGGCTTTCTTT.

The chain recombines TRBV18 with TRBJ1-2, with D maybe TRBD1 (6 bases). This CDR3 spans 19 amino acids. The V end was cut by 8 bases, the J end by 2 bases, with 30 bases between. Looked up from germline, CDR1 is KGHSH and CDR2 is LQKENI. The CDR3 loop reads CASARSQGLVKTNNYGYTF. As DNA, the CDR3 is TGTGCCAGCGCGCGCAGTCAGGGGCTGGTAAAGACCAACAACTATGGCTACACCTTC. Full variable domain (rest looked up from reference TRBV18 and TRBJ1-2): NAGVMQNPRHLVRRRGQEARLRCSPMKGHSHVYWYRQLPEEGLKFMVYLQKENIIDESGMPKERFSAEFPKEGPSILRIQQVVRGDSAAYFCASARSQGLVKTNNYGYTFGSGTRLTVV.

In its sample, this clone was seen a few times. The genes are TRBV10-2 and TRBJ1-5; TRBD1 is a possible D gene (5 bases). V was shortened by 3 bases and J by 0 bases, with 6 bases between the two germline ends. The germline V gene has CDR1 WSHSY and CDR2 SAAADI. The CDR3 loop spans 14 amino acids. DNA for the CDR3: TGCGCCAGCAGTGAAGGGGATAGCAATCAGCCCCAGCATTTT. This encodes CASSEGDSNQPQHF.

This sequence joins TRBV28 and TRBJ1-5; 8 nucleotides match TRBD1. The germline gives CDR1 MDHEN, CDR2 SYDVKM. Losses at the gene ends were 6 bases for V and 2 bases for J; bases not matched to a gene: 6. The CDR3 loop spans 15 amino acids. CDR3: CASRPPGQGNQPQHF. For the CDR3, the DNA is TGTGCCAGCAGGCCTCCGGGACAGGGCAATCAGCCCCAGCATTTT.

The chain carries TRBV11-2 and TRBJ2-1, with 13 bases identical to TRBD2. Trimming removed 3 bases from V and 7 bases from J; junction bases left unmatched: 6. CDR3 length: 16 residues. Germline loops: CDR1 SGHAT, CDR2 FQNNGV. The CDR3 bases are TGTGCCAGCAGCTTCCGGGGACTAGCGGGGCTAAATGAGCAGTTCTTC. This encodes CASSFRGLAGLNEQFF.

The chain links TRBV7-9 to TRBJ2-7, with D possibly TRBD2 on 7 matching bases. The CDR3 is made up of 15 amino acids. Trimming pared 7 bases from V and 3 bases from J, leaving 19 bases between. Germline assignment: CDR1 SEHNR and CDR2 FQNEAQ (reference sequence). CDR3 nucleotide sequence: TGTGCCAGCACCAACAAGGTGGGGGGGCTCTACGAGCAGTACTTC. Encoded protein: CASTNKVGGLYEQYF.

The DNA of the CDR3 is TGCGCCAGCAGCTTACGGGAACAGGGGAACACTGAAGCTTTCTTT. Translating gives CASSLREQGNTEAFF. This chain joins TRBV4-1 and TRBJ1-1, with D possibly being TRBD1 (6 bases). Germline assignment: CDR1 MGHRA and CDR2 YSYEKL. The V and J ends lost 5 bases and 1 base respectively, with 14 bases between them. The CDR3 extends over 15 amino acids.

The J gene is TRBJ2-2, the V gene TRBV6-6; 10 bases are a match to TRBD1. This CDR3 has 15 residues. Germline V CDR1 and CDR2: MNHNY, SVGAGI (reference sequence). With 4 bases clipped from V and 9 bases from J, the junction kept 8 bases outside the gene matches. The CDR3 nucleotides read TGTGCCAGCAGTTCTTGGGACAGGGGAGACCGGGAGCTGTTTTTT. Protein product: CASSSWDRGDRELFF.

This clone has only a few counts. The genes are TRBV6-1 and TRBJ1-5, with D perhaps TRBD1 (5 bases). This CDR3 comprises 14 residues. The V and J ends lost 3 bases and 5 bases respectively, with 11 bases between them. The germline CDR1 and CDR2 sequences are MNHNS and SASEGT. CDR3 nucleotide sequence: TGTGCCAGCAGTGAGGGGCAGGATCATCAGCCCCAGCATTTT. Protein: CASSEGQDHQPQHF.

The V call is TRBV7-8, the J call TRBJ2-2; D possibly corresponds to TRBD1 (6 bases). The germline V gene has CDR1 SGHVS and CDR2 FQNEAQ. Deletions cut 6 bases from V and 0 bases from J, with 14 bases between. This CDR3 is 16 amino acids long. CDR3 amino acids: CASSRNRVSNTGELFF. The CDR3 DNA reads TGTGCCAGCAGTCGTAACAGGGTTTCGAACACCGGGGAGCTGTTTTTT.

This rearrangement joins TRBV6-5 to TRBJ1-5, with 7 bases lining up with TRBD1. From germline, CDR1 is MNHEY and CDR2 SVGAGI. CDR3 length equals 15 residues. Trimming at V came to 5 bases and at J to 0 bases, leaving 4 bases not matched to a gene. The CDR3 nucleotides are TGTGCCAGCAGTCCGACAGGGTATAGCAATCAGCCCCAGCATTTT. Its protein is CASSPTGYSNQPQHF.

The gene calls are TRBV4-1 and TRBJ1-2; D unclear. This CDR3 spans 14 amino acids. Deletions cut 0 bases from V and 8 bases from J, with 13 bases between. Germline lookup yields CDR1 MGHRA and CDR2 YSYEKL. The CDR3, as DNA: TGCGCCAGCAGCCAAGATCGACGGGGAACCGGCTACACCTTC. Translation: CASSQDRRGTGYTF.

This clone was counted once. One end of the junction varies from germline; a read error may be responsible. V is TRBV4-1 and J is TRBJ2-7, with 9 bases that match TRBD2. The V gene's germline CDR1 is MGHRA and CDR2 YSYEKL. The CDR3 is 15 amino acids. Here the CDR3 DNA reads TGCGCCAGCAGCCAAGCGAGTTTAGCGGGGGAGATTATCACTTTC. Residues: CASSQASLAGEIITF.

The V gene is TRBV2, the J gene TRBJ1-3; no clear D gene. The CDR3 is 14 residues long. CDR1 SNHLY and CDR2 FYNNEI come from the germline V gene. Between the trimmed V and J ends, which lost 6 bases and 2 bases, there was a span of 11 bases. The chain's CDR3 is CASRVDIPGNTIYF. Written as DNA, the CDR3 is TGTGCCAGCAGGGTTGACATTCCTGGAAACACCATATATTTT. Full variable domain (outside the CDR3, taken from reference TRBV2 and TRBJ1-3): EPEVTQTPSHQVTQMGQEVILRCVPISNHLYFYWYRQILGQKVEFLVSFYNNEISEKSEIFDDQFSVERPDGSNFTLKIRSTKLEDSAMYFCASRVDIPGNTIYFGEGSWLTVV.

This chain links TRBV10-2 with TRBJ2-7; 9 bases match TRBD2. The germline V gene has CDR1 WSHSY and CDR2 SAAADI. J lost 3 bases, V lost 7 bases, and 13 bases had no gene match. The CDR3 is 16 residues long. DNA for the CDR3: TGCGCCAGCACCCTGTCTAGCGGGGTCAGCCTCTACGAGCAGTACTTC. Translation: CASTLSSGVSLYEQYF.